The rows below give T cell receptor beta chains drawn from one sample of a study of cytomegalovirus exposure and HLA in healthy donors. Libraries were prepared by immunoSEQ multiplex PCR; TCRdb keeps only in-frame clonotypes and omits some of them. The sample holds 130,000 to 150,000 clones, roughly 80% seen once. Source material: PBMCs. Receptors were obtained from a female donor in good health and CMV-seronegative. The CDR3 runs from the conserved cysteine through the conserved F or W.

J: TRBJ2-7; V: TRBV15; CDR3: CATSRRSAQGARNEQYF
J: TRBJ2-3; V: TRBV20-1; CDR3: CSARPGLAQYF
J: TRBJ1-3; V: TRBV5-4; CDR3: CASSPQPAGGNTIYF
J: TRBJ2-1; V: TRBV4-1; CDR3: CASSQVAGGPKYNEQFF
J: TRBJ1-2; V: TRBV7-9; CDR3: CASSAQGDIDGYTF
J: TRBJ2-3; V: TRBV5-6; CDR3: CATRTWRGAPAPTDTQYF
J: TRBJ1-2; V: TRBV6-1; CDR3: CASSGGELAGNYGYTF
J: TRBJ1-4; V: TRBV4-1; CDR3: CASTTGKDEKLFF
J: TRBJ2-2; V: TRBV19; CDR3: CASSQGTSGVGGELFF
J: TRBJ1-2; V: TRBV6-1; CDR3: CASSDGLSGTAGYGYPF
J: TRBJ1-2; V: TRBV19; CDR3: CASRGTEPNYGYTF
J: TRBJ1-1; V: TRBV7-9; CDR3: CASARTSMNPEAFF
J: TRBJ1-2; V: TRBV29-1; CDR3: CSVLHPTGSNDYGYTF
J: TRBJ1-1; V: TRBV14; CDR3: CASSLSGTGFSTEAFF
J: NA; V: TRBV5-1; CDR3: CASSPVGLAGPRDEQYF
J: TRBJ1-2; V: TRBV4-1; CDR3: CASSQGQGANYGYTF
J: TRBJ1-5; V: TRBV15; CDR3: CATSRDGRGPQPQHF
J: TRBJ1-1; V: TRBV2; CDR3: CASSEARGLNTEAFF
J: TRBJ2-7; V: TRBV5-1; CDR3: CASRAGQGVSYEQYF
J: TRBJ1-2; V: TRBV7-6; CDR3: CASSPGGTGDFYGYTF
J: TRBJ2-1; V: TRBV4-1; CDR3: CASSLGLAGYNEQFF
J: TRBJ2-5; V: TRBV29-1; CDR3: CSVARTEQETQYF
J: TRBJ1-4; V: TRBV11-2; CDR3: CASSRTGGGFSGEKLFF
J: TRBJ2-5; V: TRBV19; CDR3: CATTTSGSSETQYF
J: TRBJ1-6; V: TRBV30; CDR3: CAWGGSPLHF
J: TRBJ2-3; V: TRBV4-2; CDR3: CASSQSGGGNAGTQYF
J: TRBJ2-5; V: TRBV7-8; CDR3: CASSLGLRGGETQYF
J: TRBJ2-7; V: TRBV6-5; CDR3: CASSYGSSLYEQCF
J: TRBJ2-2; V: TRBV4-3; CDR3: CASSFGTGDTGELFF
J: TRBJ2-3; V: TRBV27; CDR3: CASSYLRLGETDTQYF
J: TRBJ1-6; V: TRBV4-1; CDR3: CASSQTGTTYNSPLHF
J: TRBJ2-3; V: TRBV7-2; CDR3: CASSITGLTTDTQYF
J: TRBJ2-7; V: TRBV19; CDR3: CASSVLPSGRYPEQYF
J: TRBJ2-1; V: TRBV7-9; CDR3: CASSPPILSGDEQFF
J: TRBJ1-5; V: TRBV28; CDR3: CASSSPWETGNSNQPQHF
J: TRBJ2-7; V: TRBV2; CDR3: CASKGLGDRSYEQYF
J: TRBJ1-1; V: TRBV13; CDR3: CASSLERNTEAFF
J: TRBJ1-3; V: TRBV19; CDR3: CASIEGNSGNTIYF
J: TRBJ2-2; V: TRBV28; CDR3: CASSLTRGLGAGELFF
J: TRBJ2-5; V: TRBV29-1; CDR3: CSVDMTGGKTQYF
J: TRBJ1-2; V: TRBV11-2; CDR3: CASSPGFRQRALSNYGYTF